What follows is one T cell receptor beta chain and its context. Per the study methods: Estimation of nucleated cell counts was performed using reference gene primer amplification. Profiled with immunoSEQ multiplex PCR; TCRdb holds only in-frame clones, not every one. The DNA was the basis for D and trimming; V, J and clone size are from that table. The table has 380,000 or so clones, roughly 87% seen once. This specimen belongs to a study of blood T cell repertoires in COVID-19. Study details: Material from acute and convalescent COVID-19 was sourced from the United States, Italy and Spain. T cells, B-cell-depleted T cells, or PBMCs supplied cDNA or gDNA.

Germline CDR1 reads WNHNN; CDR2 reads SYGVQD (reference sequence). V lost 0 bases and J lost 3, with 11 bases in between. The CDR3 has 15 amino acids. Participants' reported clinical history set cohort assignment. The source material was PBMCs or T cells enriched from blood (not recorded which). This receptor was identified in a woman aged 40 to 55 with acute COVID-19. The J gene is TRBJ1-1, the V gene TRBV10-1; D unresolved. The DNA of the CDR3 is TGCGCCAGCAGTGAGTCGGTCGGTAGTGACACTGAAGCTTTCTTT. Its translation is CASSESVGSDTEAFF.